Presented here are 2 T cell receptor beta chains from one specimen sequenced in a study of diagnostic markers for celiac disease. For each CDR3 protein, TCRdb gives one entry from its re-call of the reads, without DNA. The listing records 5,000 to 6,000 distinct CDR3 sequences. Material for sequencing was either unsorted cells or a sorted T cell fraction (not recorded which). The receptors come from a human donor. This table probably holds off-target reads from a library built for another chain.

This clonotype ranks as medium-sized in terms of frequency. The CDR3 loop is CASSAQLVSEQFF. This chain links TRBV7-3 with TRBJ2-1; with no DNA, the TCRdb D assignment of TRBD2 cannot be verified. CDR3 length: 13 residues. Germline V CDR1 and CDR2: SGHTA, FQGTGA.

Its frequency marks this clonotype as medium-sized. This chain links TRBV2 with TRBJ2-3; TCRdb lists TRBD1, though no DNA is available to test this call. The length of the CDR3 is 13 residues. Germline V gene lookup returns CDR1 SNHLY and CDR2 FYNNEI. CDR3 sequence: CASKGQGTDTQYF.